Each of the 12 T cell receptor beta chains below was sequenced from the same sample in a study of CD8+CD57+ T cells in acquired aplastic anemia. Researchers used genomic DNA as the template to profile TCR beta VDJ and CDR3. Using its own MiXCR run on the reads, TCRdb lists one record per CDR3 protein. The sample comprises about 190,000 distinct CDR3 sequences, 64% of which are singletons, and under 60% rests with the top ten. Sequenced input: sorted CD4+, CD8+, or CD8+CD57+ T cells (not recorded which) from PBMCs. The receptors originated from a human donor with severe aplastic anemia or a healthy control (not recorded which).

DNA for the CDR3: TGTGCCAGCAGCTTAGAGGACTACGAGCAGTACTTC. It encodes CASSLEDYEQYF. This chain links TRBV7-4 with TRBJ2-7, with D unclear. Germline values: CDR1 SGHVT, CDR2 SQSDAQ. This CDR3 is 12 amino acids long. Deletions cut 1 base from V and 3 bases from J, with 4 bases between.

The J gene is TRBJ2-1, the V gene TRBV29-1, with D perhaps TRBD2 (7 bases). Germline V gives CDR1 SQVTM, CDR2 ANQGSEA. V was trimmed by 4 bases and J by 6 bases, leaving 10 bases between them. The CDR3 sequence is 12 residues long. CDR3 nucleotide sequence: TGCAGCGTTGGGGGGGGGCTCAATGAGCAGTTCTTC. Residues: CSVGGGLNEQFF.

The chain employs TRBV24-1 and TRBJ1-4; D is ambiguous. Trimming pared 4 bases from V and 14 bases from J, leaving 19 bases between. Germline V gene data show CDR1 as KGHDR and CDR2 as SFDVKD. This CDR3 has 14 amino acids. The CDR3 nucleotides are TGTGCCACCAGTGACAAGGTAGGGTTGGGATCCCTGTTTTTT. Amino acid sequence: CATSDKVGLGSLFF.

This clonotype was detected a few times. In this CDR3 the conserved last residue, phenylalanine or tryptophan, is missing, so a read error is likely. The DNA is left out, because the CDR3 cannot be placed on it with certainty; the CDR3 is given as TCRdb lists it. CDR3 protein: CASSQDWP. V and J are TRBV4-1 and TRBJ1-1. The CDR3 totals 8 residues, both ends included. In germline, CDR1 is MGHRA, CDR2 YSYEKL.

As to this clonotype: The junction and the germline gene differ at one end; a read error may be behind it. The genes are TRBV20-1 and TRBJ1-1, with a possible D match to TRBD1 (6 bases). Germline CDR1 DFQATT, CDR2 SNEGSKA (reference sequence). The CDR3 has 13 amino acids. CDR3 DNA sequence: TGCAGTGGGCGGGGGCGGGTCGACACTGAAGCTTCCTTT. This translates into CSGRGRVDTEASF.

This clonotype was found a few times. J is TRBJ2-5 and V is TRBV7-3, with 9 bases that match TRBD1. Germline CDR1 reads SGHTA; CDR2 reads FQGTGA. The CDR3 is made up of 15 amino acids. V shed 0 bases and J 5 bases; nucleotides not matched to a gene: 4. The DNA for the CDR3 is TGTGCCAGCAGCTTAACCGGGACAGGGAGGGAGACCCAGTACTTC. Amino acid sequence: CASSLTGTGRETQYF.

V usage is TRBV29-1 and J usage is TRBJ1-1, with D perhaps matching TRBD1 (5 bases). The CDR3 is 13 residues long. Germline CDR1 is SQVTM and CDR2 is ANQGSEA. Trimming took off 5 bases at V and 1 base at J, with 11 bases between the two ends. CDR3 DNA sequence: TGCAGCGTTTCAGCTACAGGGAACACTGAAGCTTTCTTT. Encoded protein: CSVSATGNTEAFF.

The chain is built from TRBV29-1 and TRBJ2-7; D is tentatively TRBD1 or TRBD2 (5 bases each). CDR1 and CDR2 (germline): SQVTM, ANQGSEA. The CDR3 totals 14 residues. V lost 5 bases, J lost 3 bases, and 17 bases lay in between. The CDR3 DNA sequence: TGCAGCGTTTATTCCGGGACGGGAAACTACGAGCAGTACTTC. This gives the protein CSVYSGTGNYEQYF.

This clonotype has just a few counts. The chain recombines TRBV10-3 with TRBJ2-3, with D unresolved. V was pared by 7 bases and J by 0 bases, with 5 bases between. This CDR3 spans 12 amino acids. The V gene's germline CDR1 is ENHRY and CDR2 SYGVKD. CDR3 sequence reads: CAIKSSTDTQYF. The CDR3 nucleotides read TGTGCCATCAAGTCGAGCACAGATACGCAGTATTTT.

The chain joins TRBV2 to TRBJ2-7; a weak D match, TRBD2 (6 bases). V lost 8 bases and J 3 bases, leaving 17 bases between the germline ends. The CDR3 is made up of 14 amino acids. CDR1 is SNHLY and CDR2 is FYNNEI in the germline V gene. The CDR3 is CASGAKRADYEQYF. CDR3 bases: TGTGCCAGCGGTGCTAAGCGGGCCGACTACGAGCAGTACTTC.

This clonotype was found many times. The chain joins TRBV20-1 to TRBJ1-1, with 8 bases identical to TRBD1. The V gene end was trimmed by 3 bases and the J gene end by 0 bases; junction bases not matched to a gene: 9. The CDR3 is 16 residues long. Germline V gene lookup returns CDR1 DFQATT and CDR2 SNEGSKA (reference sequence). CDR3: CSARQGAPALNTEAFF. CDR3 DNA: TGCAGTGCTAGGCAGGGGGCCCCTGCGCTGAACACTGAAGCTTTCTTT.

The V call is TRBV7-2, the J call TRBJ2-5; D unclear. The germline V gene encodes CDR1 SGHTA and CDR2 FQGNSA. The CDR3 covers 11 residues. Trimming took off 5 bases at V and 11 bases at J, with 12 bases between the two ends. This CDR3 reads CASSNDPGQYF. In DNA form, the CDR3 reads TGTGCCAGCAGCAACGACCCCGGGCAGTACTTC.